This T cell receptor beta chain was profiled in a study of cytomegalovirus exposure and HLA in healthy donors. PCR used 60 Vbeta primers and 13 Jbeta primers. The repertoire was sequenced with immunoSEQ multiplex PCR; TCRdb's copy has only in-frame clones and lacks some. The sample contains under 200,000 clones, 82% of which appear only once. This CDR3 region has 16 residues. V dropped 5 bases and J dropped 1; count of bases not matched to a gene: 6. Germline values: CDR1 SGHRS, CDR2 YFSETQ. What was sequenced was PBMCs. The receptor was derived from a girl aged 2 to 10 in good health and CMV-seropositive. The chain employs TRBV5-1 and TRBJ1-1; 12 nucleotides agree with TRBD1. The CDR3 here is CASRGQGAFRNTEAFF. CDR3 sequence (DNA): TGCGCCAGCAGGGGACAGGGGGCTTTTAGGAACACTGAAGCTTTCTTT.